What follows are 9 T cell receptor beta chains derived from one specimen sequenced in a study of T-cell memory formation after mild COVID-19. TCRdb called the 5' RACE reads again in MiXCR, with one record for every CDR3 protein. The sample shows about half a million distinct CDR3 sequences, roughly 20% of them seen only once. Sequences were obtained from PBMCs or a T cell subset sorted from them (not recorded which). These receptors came from an adult woman who had mild COVID-19 (a few samples of this study predate the infection). Cell type and time point are not known.

This clonotype was counted at least ten times. This chain links TRBV5-1 with TRBJ1-6; tentatively, D is TRBD1 (5 bases). CDR3 length equals 14 residues. With 0 bases removed from V and 9 bases from J, the gap between germline ends came to 10 bases. From germline, CDR1 is SGHRS and CDR2 YFSETQ. The CDR3 bases are TGCGCCAGCAGCTTGGTAGGGGATACTTCACCCCTCCACTTT. It is translated as CASSLVGDTSPLHF.

This chain connects TRBV30 to TRBJ2-7, with TRBD2 matching over 14 bases. Losses at the gene ends were 1 base for V and 1 base for J; bases not matched to a gene: 6. Per germline, CDR1 GTSNPN and CDR2 SVGIG (reference sequence). The CDR3 length is 17 residues. CDR3 loop: CAWSDPRLAGGSYEQYF. The CDR3 DNA is TGTGCCTGGAGTGACCCTCGACTAGCGGGGGGGTCCTACGAGCAGTACTTC.

This clonotype came up a few times. One end of the junction is discordant with germline, which a read error may explain. The rearrangement joins TRBV7-9 to TRBJ2-1, with a weak D call TRBD2 (5 bases). The CDR3 is 11 amino acids. The germline CDR1 and CDR2 sequences are SEHNR and FQNEAQ (reference sequence). DNA of the CDR3: TGTGCCAGCAGCTTAGGGGAGAGTGCCCTTTTC. It encodes CASSLGESALF. Complete variable domain (other parts from reference TRBV7-9 and TRBJ2-1): DTGVSQNPRHKITKRGQNVTFRCDPISEHNRLYWYRQTLGQGPEFLTYFQNEAQLEKSRLLSDRFSAERPKGSFSTLEIQRTEQGDSAMYLCASSLGESALFGPGTRLTVL.

This clonotype has just a few counts. CDR3 sequence reads: CASRGDTEAFF. The DNA for the CDR3 is TGTGCCAGCAGAGGGGACACTGAAGCTTTCTTT. The chain uses TRBV12-3 or TRBV12-4 and TRBJ1-1; TRBD1 is a possible D gene (5 bases). Trimming shortened V by 6 bases and J by 3 bases, and 5 bases separated the two germline ends. This CDR3 has 11 amino acids.

This clonotype was seen a handful of times. J is TRBJ2-3 and V is TRBV6-5, with unresolved D. Trimming took off 5 bases at V and 5 bases at J, with 8 bases between the two ends. Germline V gene data show CDR1 as MNHEY and CDR2 as SVGAGI. The CDR3 extends over 12 amino acids. Written as DNA, the CDR3 is TGTGCCAGCAGTCCCAGTAGAGATACGCAGTATTTT. Protein product: CASSPSRDTQYF.

This clonotype showed up many times. The chain couples TRBV11-3 to TRBJ2-3; unclear D gene. With 5 bases removed from V and 2 bases from J, the gap between germline ends came to 8 bases. There are 13 residues in the CDR3. Germline V gives CDR1 SGHNT, CDR2 YENEEA. For the CDR3, the DNA is TGTGCCAGCAGCAACGGGTACACAGATACGCAGTATTTT. Its protein product is CASSNGYTDTQYF.

In its sample, this clonotype was seen many times. The chain employs TRBV5-6 and TRBJ2-3, with 7 positions matching TRBD1. The CDR3 has 17 amino acids. With 4 bases clipped from V and 0 bases from J, the junction kept 11 bases outside the gene matches. Germline V gene sequence: CDR1 SGHDT, CDR2 YYEEEE. This CDR3 is CASSPGTWGQSTDTQYF. The CDR3 DNA reads as TGTGCCAGCAGCCCCGGGACCTGGGGACAGAGCACAGATACGCAGTATTTT.

The chain uses TRBV6-5 and TRBJ1-2; the D gene is possibly TRBD1 (6 bases). Germline V gene lookup returns CDR1 MNHEY and CDR2 SVGAGI. V was clipped by 5 bases and J by 2 bases, with 18 bases between them. CDR3 length: 16 residues. The CDR3 spells CASSDTLGGINYGYTF. In DNA form, the CDR3 reads TGTGCCAGCAGTGACACCTTAGGGGGGATCAACTATGGCTACACCTTC.

The chain links TRBV10-3 to TRBJ2-3; D is perhaps TRBD1 (5 bases). CDR3 size: 14 residues. V was cut by 1 base and J by 1 base, with 6 bases left in between. Germline loops: CDR1 ENHRY, CDR2 SYGVKD. This CDR3 reads CAISELQGTDTQYF. In DNA form, the CDR3 reads TGTGCCATCAGTGAGTTACAGGGCACAGATACGCAGTATTTT.